This T cell receptor (beta chain) was obtained from a study of cytomegalovirus exposure and HLA in healthy donors. CDR3 size: 17 residues. Germline CDR1 is MNHNS and CDR2 is SASEGT. The germline V and J ends were trimmed by 2 bases and 2 bases, with 13 bases remaining between them. Researchers ran the PCR with 60 Vbeta and 13 Jbeta primers. The assay was immunoSEQ multiplex PCR, and TCRdb's table has in-frame clones only and misses some. The table has roughly 150,000 clones, roughly 80% seen once. The chain links TRBV6-1 to TRBJ2-6; D unclear. The sequence was obtained from a young man in good health and CMV-seropositive. Sequenced input: PBMCs. The CDR3 sequence is CASSEYGPRAGANVLTF. CDR3 nucleotide sequence: TGTGCCAGCAGTGAATATGGGCCCCGTGCTGGGGCCAACGTCCTGACTTTC.